These 9 T cell receptor beta chains share one sample of origin, sequenced in a study of long-term antiretroviral therapy in people with HIV. Investigators performed immunoSEQ version v3.0 at survey level. Using immunoSEQ multiplex PCR, the repertoire was profiled, and TCRdb retains in-frame clones only, with some absent. In the table there are more than 20,000 clones, approximately 84% of which are singletons. Source: unsorted PBMCs, taken 0.5 years before starting antiretroviral therapy. The receptors stem from a man aged 40-55 years with HIV.

This clone has more than one count but fewer than ten. The V gene is TRBV14, the J gene TRBJ1-1; D is undetermined. Between the trimmed V and J ends, which lost 4 bases and 6 bases, there was a span of 9 bases. Germline CDR1 SGHDN, CDR2 FVKESK. This CDR3 spans 12 amino acids. CDR3 region: CASSPQLAEAFF. CDR3 coding DNA: TGTGCCAGCAGCCCCCAGTTAGCTGAAGCTTTCTTT.

This clone was observed a handful of times. The chain links TRBV7-2 to TRBJ2-3; D is undetermined. V was shortened by 2 bases and J by 4 bases, with 10 bases between the two germline ends. The CDR3 is 14 residues long. Germline V gene data show CDR1 as SGHTA and CDR2 as FQGNSA. In DNA form, the CDR3 reads TGTGCCAGCAGCTTACCGGGTCGTCCAGATACGCAGTATTTT. It encodes CASSLPGRPDTQYF.

The sample holds one count of this clone. The rearrangement links TRBV27 to TRBJ1-2, with 10 bases aligning to TRBD1. This CDR3 has 13 amino acids. V was pared by 3 bases and J by 8 bases, with 3 bases of the junction left unmatched. From germline, CDR1 is MNHEY and CDR2 SMNVEV (reference sequence). The CDR3 protein is CASSFGTGVGYTF. CDR3 in DNA: TGTGCCAGCAGTTTCGGGACAGGGGTCGGCTACACCTTC.

The V and J genes are TRBV5-1 and TRBJ2-1; the D is unclear. CDR1 is SGHRS, CDR2 YFSETQ, per germline. Between the trimmed V and J ends, which lost 0 bases and 5 bases, there was a span of 9 bases. The CDR3 runs to 14 residues. CDR3 DNA sequence: TGCGCCAGCAGCTTGGTAGGTGAGAACAATGAGCAGTTCTTC. Its protein is CASSLVGENNEQFF.

By share, this clone ranks as medium-sized. The J gene is TRBJ2-7, the V gene TRBV5-1, with D unclear. The V gene lost 4 bases and the J gene lost 7 bases, with 18 bases spanning the gap. CDR3 length equals 14 residues. CDR1 and CDR2 from the germline V gene are SGHRS and YFSETQ. CDR3 sequence (DNA): TGCGCCAGCAGCAGGCCGGACGGCGTCGGTGAGCAGTACTTC. Residues: CASSRPDGVGEQYF.

The chain carries TRBV29-1 and TRBJ2-2, with 9 bases fitting TRBD1. The CDR3 has 12 residues. Per germline, CDR1 SQVTM and CDR2 ANQGSEA. After removal of 6 bases from V and 6 bases from J, the junction contained 2 bases not matched to a gene. The CDR3 loop reads CSVRQGAGELFF. CDR3 nucleotide sequence: TGCAGCGTGCGACAGGGGGCCGGGGAGCTGTTTTTT.

The chain recombines TRBV30 with TRBJ2-7; D is ambiguous. This CDR3 is 14 amino acids long. V was shortened by 1 base and J by 6 bases, with 16 bases between the two germline ends. Germline-derived CDR1 and CDR2 are GTSNPN and SVGIG (reference sequence). The CDR3 sequence is CAWSGTGLGGEQYF. CDR3 bases: TGTGCCTGGAGTGGTACGGGTCTCGGTGGCGAGCAGTACTTC.

V gene TRBV5-4 combines with J gene TRBJ1-5; D gene unclear. The CDR3 spans 16 residues. CDR1 is SGHNT, CDR2 YYREEE, per germline (reference sequence). V lost 4 bases and J 0 bases, leaving 14 bases between the germline ends. CDR3 coding DNA: TGTGCCAGCAGCCTTGGGGTGATATATAGCAATCAGCCCCAGCATTTT. This translates into CASSLGVIYSNQPQHF.

The chain uses TRBV28 and TRBJ2-3; D gene uncertain. Germline V gene lookup returns CDR1 MDHEN and CDR2 SYDVKM. Trimming pared 10 bases from V and 5 bases from J, leaving 13 bases between. The CDR3 consists of 12 residues. CDR3 in amino acids: CATRTGRDTQYF. CDR3 coding DNA: TGTGCCACCCGTACTGGGCGAGATACGCAGTATTTT.